This T cell receptor (beta chain) stems from a study of human T cells and chemical hapten exposure. V dropped 5 bases and J dropped 4 bases, with 11 bases sitting between them. The CDR3 sequence is 13 residues long. Time point indicated: pre-sensitization, week 0. Treatment noted: therapeutic diphenylcyclopropenone sensitization with weekly scalp DPC. TCRdb re-called the RACE reads through MiXCR, storing one row per CDR3 protein. The table shows approximately 400,000 distinct CDR3 sequences, with 4.5% to 6% occurring only once. This clonotype was observed a few times. The origin of this receptor is a woman aged 50 to 65 with alopecia areata. Some clones in this sample may be carry-over from other donors' samples. The sample here was whole blood, taken in connection with sensitization to the hapten diphenylcyclopropenone (DPC). J is TRBJ1-1 and V is TRBV12-3 or TRBV12-4; D gene ambiguous. The CDR3 here is CASSPHDFTEAFF. CDR3 in DNA: TGTGCCAGCAGTCCGCACGATTTCACTGAAGCTTTCTTT.